This TCR beta chain was observed in a study of cytomegalovirus exposure and HLA in healthy donors. Study outcomes and limitations: TCR beta V- and J-gene trimming was later associated with a missense DCLRE1C variant. A further, later analysis showed that HLA-associated TCR beta chains (compared with equally common others) were more clonally expanded.

The V and J ends lost 2 bases and 2 bases respectively, with 10 bases between them. CDR3 size: 14 residues. Germline V CDR1 and CDR2: SGHDT, YYEEEE. The PCR had 60 Vbeta and 13 Jbeta primers. Profiling relied on immunoSEQ multiplex PCR, and the TCRdb table lists in-frame clones only, not all of them. Here the sample spans approximately 130,000 clones, just under 80% being singletons. About this clone itself: Its antigen is still unknown.

The sequenced sample was PBMCs. This chain joins TRBV5-6 and TRBJ2-5; D possibly corresponds to TRBD1 (6 bases). This receptor was taken from a male donor in good health and CMV-seronegative. The CDR3 protein is CASSFSGTQETQYF. CDR3 sequence (DNA): TGTGCCAGCAGCTTCTCAGGGACACAAGAGACCCAGTACTTC.